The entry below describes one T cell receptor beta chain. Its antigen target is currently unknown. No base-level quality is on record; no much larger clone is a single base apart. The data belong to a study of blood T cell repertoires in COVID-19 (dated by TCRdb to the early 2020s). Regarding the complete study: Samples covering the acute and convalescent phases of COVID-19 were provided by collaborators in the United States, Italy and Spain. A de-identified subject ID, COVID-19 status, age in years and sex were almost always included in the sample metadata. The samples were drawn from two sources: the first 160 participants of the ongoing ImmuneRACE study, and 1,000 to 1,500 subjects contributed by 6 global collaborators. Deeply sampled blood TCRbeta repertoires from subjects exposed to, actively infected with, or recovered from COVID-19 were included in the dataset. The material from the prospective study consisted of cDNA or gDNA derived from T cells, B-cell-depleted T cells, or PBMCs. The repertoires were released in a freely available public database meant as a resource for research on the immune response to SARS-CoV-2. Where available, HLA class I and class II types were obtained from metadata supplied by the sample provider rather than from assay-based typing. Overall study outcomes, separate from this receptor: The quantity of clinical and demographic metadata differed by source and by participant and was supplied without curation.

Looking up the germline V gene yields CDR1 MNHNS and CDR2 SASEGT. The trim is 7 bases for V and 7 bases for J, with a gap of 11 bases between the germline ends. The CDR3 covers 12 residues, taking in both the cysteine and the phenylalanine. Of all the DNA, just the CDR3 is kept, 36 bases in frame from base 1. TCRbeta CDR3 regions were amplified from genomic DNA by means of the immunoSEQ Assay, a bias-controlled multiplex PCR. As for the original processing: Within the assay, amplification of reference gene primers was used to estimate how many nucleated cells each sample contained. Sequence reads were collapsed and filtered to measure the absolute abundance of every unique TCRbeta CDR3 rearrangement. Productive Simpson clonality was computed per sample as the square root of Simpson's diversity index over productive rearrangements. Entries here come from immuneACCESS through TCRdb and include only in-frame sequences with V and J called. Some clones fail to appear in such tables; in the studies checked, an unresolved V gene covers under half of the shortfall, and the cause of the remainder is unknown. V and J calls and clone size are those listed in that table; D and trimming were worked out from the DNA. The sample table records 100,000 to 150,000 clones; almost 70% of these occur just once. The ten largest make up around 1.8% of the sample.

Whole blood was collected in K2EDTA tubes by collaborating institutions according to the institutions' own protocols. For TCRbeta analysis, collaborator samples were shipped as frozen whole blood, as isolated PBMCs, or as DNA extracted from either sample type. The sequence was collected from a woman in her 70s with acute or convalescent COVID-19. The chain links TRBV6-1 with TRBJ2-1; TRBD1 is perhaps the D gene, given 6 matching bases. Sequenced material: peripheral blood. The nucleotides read TGTGCCAGCACTAACAGGGTTAATGAGCAGTTCTTC. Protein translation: CASTNRVNEQFF.